Given below is one T cell receptor beta chain in context. Its target is not known. A read error may produce the germline difference seen at one junction end. For CDR3 and TCR beta VDJ profiling, genomic DNA was the template used. TCRdb re-called the reads with MiXCR, one entry per CDR3 protein. The table records roughly 420,000 distinct CDR3 sequences, about 70% of them present only once. The CDR3 covers 15 residues. The germline V gene has CDR1 SGHDN and CDR2 FVKESK. This sample is drawn from a study of CD8+CD57+ T cells in acquired aplastic anemia. Points from the study as a whole: Levels of CD8+ Simpson's diversity were not significantly distinct in patients versus controls.

Sequenced material: sorted CD4+, CD8+, or CD8+CD57+ T cells (not recorded which) from PBMCs. The clonotype originates from a human donor in good health, serving as a control. The chain uses TRBV14 and TRBJ1-2; D might be TRBD1 (5 bases). The CDR3 reads CASTQGLGEGQGYTF. The CDR3 DNA reads TGTGCCAGCACCCAAGGGTTAGGGGAAGGGCAAGGCTACACCTTC.